Listed below are T cell receptor beta chains from one sample, sequenced in a study of blood T cells in healthy people across ages. A single record per CDR3 protein comes from TCRdb applying MiXCR to the 5' RACE reads. The repertoire has around 1,100,000 distinct CDR3 sequences, 30% to 40% of them found once; the top ten carry around 14%. Sequenced input: blood. The receptors were gathered from a man aged 18 to 29 in good health. CDR3s include the opening cysteine and the closing phenylalanine or tryptophan. The order of the fields is D gene, clone size, CDR3 length, J gene, V gene, CDR3 protein, CDR3 DNA. D genes are given only for firm matches. Size is stated for part of the rows, as once, few or many counts, or as a class when the clone is expanded.

D: -; size: -; length: 13; J: TRBJ2-7; V: TRBV7-3; CDR3: CASSQMTGYEQYF; DNA: TGTGCCAGCAGCCAGATGACAGGTTACGAGCAGTACTTC
D: TRBD2; size: many; length: 14; J: TRBJ2-5; V: TRBV7-9; CDR3: CASSSGLARETQYF; DNA: TGCGCCAGCAGCTCTGGACTAGCCCGGGAGACCCAGTACTTC
D: TRBD1; size: few; length: 16; J: TRBJ1-5; V: TRBV5-1; CDR3: CASSLDPRDRGLPQHF; DNA: TGCGCCAGCAGCTTGGATCCCCGGGACAGGGGGCTTCCCCAGCATTTT
D: -; size: many; length: 12; J: TRBJ2-3; V: TRBV28; CDR3: CASSLRLDTQYF; DNA: TGTGCCAGCAGCTTAAGGTTGGATACGCAGTATTTT
D: -; size: few; length: 14; J: TRBJ2-7; V: TRBV10-3; CDR3: CAISVGLEQNEQYF; DNA: TGTGCCATCAGTGTAGGTCTAGAGCAAAACGAGCAGTACTTC
D: -; size: -; length: 11; J: TRBJ1-1; V: TRBV29-1; CDR3: CSPYTSEGAFF; DNA: TGCAGCCCGTACACCAGCGAGGGAGCTTTCTTT
D: TRBD1; size: -; length: 15; J: TRBJ1-1; V: TRBV27; CDR3: CASSSEGAVNTEAFF; DNA: TGTGCCAGCAGTTCGGAGGGGGCTGTGAACACTGAAGCTTTCTTT
D: -; size: -; length: 13; J: TRBJ2-1; V: TRBV27; CDR3: CASSPGPRDEQFF; DNA: TGTGCCAGCAGTCCCGGGCCCAGAGATGAGCAGTTCTTC
D: TRBD1; size: -; length: 12; J: TRBJ1-2; V: TRBV9; CDR3: CASGTGYGGYTF; DNA: TGTGCCAGCGGGACAGGGTACGGTGGCTACACCTTC
D: -; size: few; length: 13; J: TRBJ1-2; V: TRBV4-2; CDR3: CASSPASRYGYTF; DNA: TGTGCCAGCAGCCCAGCGAGCCGCTATGGCTACACCTTC
D: -; size: few; length: 15; J: TRBJ2-3; V: TRBV3-1; CDR3: CASSLDNPSTDTQYF; DNA: TGTGCCAGCAGCCTAGACAACCCTAGCACAGATACGCAGTATTTT
D: -; size: -; length: 16; J: TRBJ2-1; V: TRBV11-2; CDR3: CASSLDEGGAYNEQFF; DNA: TGTGCCAGCAGCTTAGATGAAGGGGGGGCCTACAATGAGCAGTTCTTC
D: -; size: -; length: 15; J: TRBJ1-1; V: TRBV5-1; CDR3: CASSLLTGHLDEAFF; DNA: TGCGCCAGCAGCTTGTTGACCGGACACCTGGATGAAGCTTTCTTT
D: -; size: few; length: 15; J: TRBJ2-4; V: TRBV18; CDR3: CASSLGTQEGNIQYF; DNA: TGTGCCAGCTCACTTGGGACACAGGAGGGAAACATTCAGTACTTC